The entry that follows covers one T cell receptor (beta chain) sequence. This clonotype showed up many times. Its binding antigen is unknown. No clone much larger than this one lies a single base away; base qualities are absent. This sample stems from a study of T cell repertoires in cytomegalovirus infection (dated by TCRdb to about 2019). Study-level background: Donor HLA type was relevant to the analysis, because carriage of CMV infection together with the matching HLA type was indicated by public TCR beta signatures. Overall study results and their limits: Cumulative frequency of public TCR beta family members discriminated carriers of CMV infection plus the relevant HLA type in this cohort and an independent 352-donor cohort. The ex vivo response was dominated by HLA-C-restricted CMV-specific TCR beta clonotypes, which also provided the single most frequent clonotype in two of eight donors.

Sequencing was carried out with an Illumina HiSeq 1500. TCRdb's own reprocessing of the public reads used fastp at Q25 and MiXCR and kept productive beta chains. All rows with the same CDR3 protein become a single entry with the most common DNA and genes. In all, the sample holds around 280,000 distinct CDR3 sequences, and roughly 13% of those were seen once. Clones ranked in the top ten supply 8.5% to 10% of the sample. Inclusive of the bounding cysteine and phenylalanine, the CDR3 is 15 residues long. The read is trimmed to its CDR3 DNA, 45 bases read in frame from base 1. V is reduced by 3 bases and J by 1 base, leaving a spacing of 10 bases between them. From the germline V gene, CDR1 is MNHEY and CDR2 is SVGEGT.

The sequence was collected from a human donor in good health (CMV status not recorded). Some clones in this sample may be carry-over from other donors' samples. The rearrangement combines TRBV6-2 or TRBV6-3 with TRBJ1-5; the D gene is perhaps TRBD1, from 6 matching bases. The sequencing sample was made of PBMCs. The CDR3 corresponds to CASSYWGQSNQPQHF. The DNA is TGTGCCAGCAGTTATTGGGGGCAGAGCAATCAGCCCCAGCATTTT.